Described below is a single T cell receptor beta chain sequence and its context. The target antigen is unknown. The data derive from a study of cytomegalovirus exposure and HLA in healthy donors. Study details: In a previous analysis, about 100 million unique TCR beta sequences were found from 150 million to 200 million T cells.

Study-level points and caveats: The listing of approximately 160 TCR beta chains classed them as cytomegalovirus-associated. Using a false discovery rate of 0.05, a later analysis showed that 15,000 to 20,000 TCR beta sequences were associated with HLA alleles. One variant, a missense change in DCLRE1C, was linked in a later analysis to TCR beta V- and J-gene trimming.

V lost 2 bases to trimming and J lost 1 base, with 11 bases between them. The germline V gene encodes CDR1 ENHRY and CDR2 SYGVKD. CDR3 length equals 15 residues. PCR amplification relied on 60 Vbeta primers (plus 13 Jbeta primers). TCRdb keeps only in-frame clones here, not all; method: immunoSEQ multiplex PCR. There are over 80,000 clones in the sample; 73% occur only once, and less than 4.5% lies in the top ten. This clonotype originated in a man in his forties in good health and CMV-seronegative. V and J are TRBV10-3 and TRBJ1-2; no clear D gene. Material for sequencing was PBMCs. Written as DNA, the CDR3 is TGTGCCATCAGTGAGGGCCAAAACGTTAACTATGGCTACACCTTC. The encoded protein is CAISEGQNVNYGYTF.